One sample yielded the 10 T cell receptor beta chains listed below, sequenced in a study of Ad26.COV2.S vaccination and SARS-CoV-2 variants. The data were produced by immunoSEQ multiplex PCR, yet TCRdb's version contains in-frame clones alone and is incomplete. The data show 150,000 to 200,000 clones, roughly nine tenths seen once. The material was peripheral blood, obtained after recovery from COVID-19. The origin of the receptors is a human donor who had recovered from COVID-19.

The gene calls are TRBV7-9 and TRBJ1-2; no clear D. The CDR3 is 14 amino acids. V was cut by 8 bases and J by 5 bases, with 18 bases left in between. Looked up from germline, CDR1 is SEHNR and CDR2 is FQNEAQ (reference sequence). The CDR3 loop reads CASAGGRMRYGYTF. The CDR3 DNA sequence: TGTGCCAGCGCGGGAGGACGGATGCGGTATGGCTACACCTTC.

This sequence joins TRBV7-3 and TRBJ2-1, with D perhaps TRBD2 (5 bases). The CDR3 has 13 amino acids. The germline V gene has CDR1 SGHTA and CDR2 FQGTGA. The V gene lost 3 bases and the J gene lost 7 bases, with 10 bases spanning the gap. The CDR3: CASSLDLENEQFF. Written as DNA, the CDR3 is TGTGCCAGCAGCTTGGACTTGGAAAATGAGCAGTTCTTC. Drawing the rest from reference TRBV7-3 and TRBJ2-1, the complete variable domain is GAGVSQTPSNKVTEKGKYVELRCDPISGHTALYWYRQSLGQGPEFLIYFQGTGAADDSGLPNDRFFAVRPEGSVSTLKIQRTERGDSAVYLCASSLDLENEQFFGPGTRLTVL.

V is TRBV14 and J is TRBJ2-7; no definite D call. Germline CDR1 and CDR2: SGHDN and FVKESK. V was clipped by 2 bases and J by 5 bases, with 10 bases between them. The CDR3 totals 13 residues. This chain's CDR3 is CASSQRLGNEQYF. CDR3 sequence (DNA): TGTGCCAGCAGCCAACGGTTAGGGAACGAGCAGTACTTC.

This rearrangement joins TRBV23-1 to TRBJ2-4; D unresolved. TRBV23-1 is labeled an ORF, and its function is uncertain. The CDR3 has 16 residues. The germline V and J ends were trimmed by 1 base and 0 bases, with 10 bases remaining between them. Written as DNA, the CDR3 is TGCGCCAGCAGTCAATGTCCGACCGGAGCCAAAAACATTCAGTACTTC. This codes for CASSQCPTGAKNIQYF.

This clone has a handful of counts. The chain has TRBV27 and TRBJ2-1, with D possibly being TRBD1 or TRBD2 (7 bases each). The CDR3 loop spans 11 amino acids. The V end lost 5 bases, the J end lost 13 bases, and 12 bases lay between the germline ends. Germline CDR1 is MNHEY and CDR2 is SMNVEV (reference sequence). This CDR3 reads CASSQGGGQFF. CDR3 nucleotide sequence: TGTGCCAGCAGTCAGGGGGGGGGTCAGTTCTTC.

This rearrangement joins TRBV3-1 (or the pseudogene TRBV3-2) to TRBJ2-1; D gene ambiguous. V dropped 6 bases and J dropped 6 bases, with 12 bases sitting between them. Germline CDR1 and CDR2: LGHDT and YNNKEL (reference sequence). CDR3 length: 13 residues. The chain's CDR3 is CASRGHWGNEQFF. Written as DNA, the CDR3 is TGTGCCAGCAGGGGCCATTGGGGCAATGAGCAGTTCTTC.

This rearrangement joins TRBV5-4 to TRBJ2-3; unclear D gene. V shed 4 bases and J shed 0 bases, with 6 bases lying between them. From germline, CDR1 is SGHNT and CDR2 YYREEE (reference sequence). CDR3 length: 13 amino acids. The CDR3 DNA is TGTGCCAGCAGCCTGACCAGCACAGATACGCAGTATTTT. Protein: CASSLTSTDTQYF.

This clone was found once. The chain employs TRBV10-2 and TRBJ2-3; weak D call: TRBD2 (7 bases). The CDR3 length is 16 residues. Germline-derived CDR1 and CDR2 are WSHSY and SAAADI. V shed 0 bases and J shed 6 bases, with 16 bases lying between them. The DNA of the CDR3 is TGCGCCAGCAGTGAGTCTGGGGTGGGGGGGCCTGATACGCAGTATTTT. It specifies CASSESGVGGPDTQYF.

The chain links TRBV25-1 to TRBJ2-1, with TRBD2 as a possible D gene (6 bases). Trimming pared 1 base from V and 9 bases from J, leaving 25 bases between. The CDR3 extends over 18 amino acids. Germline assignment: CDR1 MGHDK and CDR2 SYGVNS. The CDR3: CASSESSGGSGGGSEQFF. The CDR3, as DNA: TGTGCCAGCAGTGAATCGTCCGGTGGTAGCGGAGGAGGATCTGAGCAGTTCTTC.

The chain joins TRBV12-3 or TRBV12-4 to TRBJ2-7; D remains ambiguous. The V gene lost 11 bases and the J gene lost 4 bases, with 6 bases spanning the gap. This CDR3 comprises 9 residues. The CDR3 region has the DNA TGTGCCGTAGGTTACGAGCAGTACTTC. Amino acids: CAVGYEQYF.